The text below deals with one T cell receptor beta chain. Its specificity is unknown. Indicated time point: cycle 4 day 1 (C4D1), after more than five weeks of nivolumab. Relapse was seen in all patients after autologous stem cell transplantation, and brentuximab vedotin exposure was variable. The data derive from a study of PD-1 blockade in classical Hodgkin lymphoma. For the study at large: Patients were administered nivolumab (3 mg/kg intravenously) every 2 weeks.

Broader study findings: Lower baseline TCR diversity marked trial partial responders and progressors.

Sequencing was performed with immunoSEQ multiplex PCR; in TCRdb, only in-frame clones are kept and a portion is missing. Of some 30,000 clones in the sample, roughly four fifths were seen once. The germline gives CDR1 WSHSY, CDR2 SAAADI. The CDR3 covers 10 residues. The ends were cut back, 8 bases at V and 7 bases at J, with 6 bases in the middle. The rearrangement links TRBV10-2 to TRBJ2-1; D may be TRBD1 or TRBD2 (5 bases each). The starting material was peripheral blood mononuclear cells (PBMCs), obtained before the fourth cycle of nivolumab. The TCR was taken from a human donor with classical Hodgkin lymphoma. This CDR3 is CASGGNEQFF. The CDR3 DNA follows: TGCGCCAGCGGGGGAAATGAGCAGTTCTTC.